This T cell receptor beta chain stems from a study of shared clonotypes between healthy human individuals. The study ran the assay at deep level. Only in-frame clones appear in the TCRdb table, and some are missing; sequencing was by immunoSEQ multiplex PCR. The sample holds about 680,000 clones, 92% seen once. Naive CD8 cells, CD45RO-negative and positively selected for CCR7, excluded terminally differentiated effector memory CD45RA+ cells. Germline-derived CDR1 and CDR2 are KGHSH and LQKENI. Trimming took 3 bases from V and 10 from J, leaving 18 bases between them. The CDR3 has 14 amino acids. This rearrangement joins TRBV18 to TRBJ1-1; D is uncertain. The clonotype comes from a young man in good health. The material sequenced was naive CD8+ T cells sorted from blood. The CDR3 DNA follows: TGTGCCAGCTCACCTCCCGGGAGTTCTTGGGGAGCTTTCTTT. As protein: CASSPPGSSWGAFF.